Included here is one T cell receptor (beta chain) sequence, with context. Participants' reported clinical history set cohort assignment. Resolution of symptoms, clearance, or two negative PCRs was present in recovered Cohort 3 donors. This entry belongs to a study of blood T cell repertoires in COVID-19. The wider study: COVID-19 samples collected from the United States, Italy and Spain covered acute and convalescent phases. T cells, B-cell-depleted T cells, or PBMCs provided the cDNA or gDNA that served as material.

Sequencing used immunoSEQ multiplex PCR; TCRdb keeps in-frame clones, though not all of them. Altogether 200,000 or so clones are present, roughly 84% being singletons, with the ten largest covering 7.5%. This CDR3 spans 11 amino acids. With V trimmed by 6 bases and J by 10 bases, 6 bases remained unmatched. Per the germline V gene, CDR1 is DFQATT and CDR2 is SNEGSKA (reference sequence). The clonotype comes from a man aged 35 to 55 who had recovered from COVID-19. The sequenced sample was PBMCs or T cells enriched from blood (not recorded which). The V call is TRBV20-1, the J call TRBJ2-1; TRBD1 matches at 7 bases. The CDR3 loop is CSAWGQSEQFF. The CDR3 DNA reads TGCAGTGCCTGGGGACAGTCAGAGCAGTTCTTC.